A single sample gave rise to the 18 T cell receptor beta chains below, sequenced in a study of blood T cell repertoires in COVID-19. Method: immunoSEQ multiplex PCR; TCRdb's copy keeps in-frame clones and lacks some. The table shows fewer than 250,000 clones, with over 80% occurring only once. The sequenced sample was peripheral blood. Receptors were obtained from a human donor in a cohort sampled during active COVID-19.

This chain links TRBV28 with TRBJ2-5; TRBD1 is a possible D gene (6 bases). V lost 2 bases, J lost 0 bases, and 10 bases lay in between. Germline lookup yields CDR1 MDHEN and CDR2 SYDVKM. There are 15 residues in the CDR3. CDR3 protein: CASSLLGQHQETQYF. CDR3 in DNA: TGTGCCAGCAGTTTACTCGGACAGCACCAAGAGACCCAGTACTTC.

This chain connects TRBV20-1 to TRBJ2-3; D is undetermined. V was cut by 2 bases and J by 4 bases, with 4 bases left in between. The germline gives CDR1 DFQATT, CDR2 SNEGSKA (reference sequence). The CDR3 totals 11 residues. The CDR3 region has the DNA TGCAGTGCTAGAATCGCAGATACGCAGTATTTT. This codes for CSARIADTQYF.

The V gene is TRBV6-2 or TRBV6-3, the J gene TRBJ2-7, with 9 bases identical to TRBD2. V dropped 4 bases and J dropped 3; count of bases not matched to a gene: 4. The germline V gene has CDR1 MNHEY and CDR2 SVGEGT. This CDR3 spans 14 amino acids. This CDR3 is CASSSQREDYEQYF. Here the CDR3 DNA reads TGTGCCAGCAGTTCTCAGCGGGAGGACTACGAGCAGTACTTC.

The chain couples TRBV7-9 to TRBJ1-4, with 9 positions matching TRBD1. The length of the CDR3 is 17 residues. The trim removed 4 bases at V and 11 bases at J, leaving 17 bases unmatched. Germline V CDR1 and CDR2: SEHNR, FQNEAQ (reference sequence). The CDR3 bases are TGTGCCAGCAGCTCCCGACTGGGACAGGGAAAGTCGGAGAAACTGTTTTTT. Protein sequence: CASSSRLGQGKSEKLFF.

This rearrangement joins TRBV7-9 to TRBJ2-3, with 8 bases identical to TRBD2. Per the germline V gene, CDR1 is SEHNR and CDR2 is FQNEAQ (reference sequence). Trimming cost V 5 bases and J 8 bases; bases outside gene matches: 9. The CDR3 consists of 14 residues. The CDR3 is CASSPNRAGGTQYF. The CDR3 bases are TGTGCCAGCAGCCCTAACCGGGCGGGGGGTACGCAGTATTTT.

The chain is built from TRBV6-5 and TRBJ2-2; TRBD2 agrees at 13 bases. Looked up from germline, CDR1 is MNHEY and CDR2 is SVGAGI. The CDR3 covers 15 residues. V was pared by 6 bases and J by 6 bases, with 4 bases of the junction left unmatched. The CDR3 DNA sequence: TGTGCCAGCAGCCGGACTAGCGGGGGTGCCGGGGAGCTGTTTTTT. Its protein is CASSRTSGGAGELFF.

This clone was found a few times. This sequence joins TRBV4-2 and TRBJ1-2; TRBD1 aligns across 10 bases. V trimming: 3 bases; J trimming: 6 bases; junction bases outside the gene matches: 7. CDR1 and CDR2 from the germline V gene are LGHNA and YNFKEQ. The CDR3 sequence is 15 residues long. The CDR3: CASSQIGQGEDGYTF. CDR3 bases: TGTGCCAGCAGCCAGATAGGACAGGGGGAGGATGGCTACACCTTC.

J is TRBJ1-6 and V is TRBV9, with TRBD1 matching 10 bases. Germline V CDR1 and CDR2: SGDLS, YYNGEE. The CDR3 contains 15 residues. V dropped 4 bases and J dropped 8; count of bases not matched to a gene: 6. Here the CDR3 DNA reads TGTGCCAGCAGCTTTGGGACAGGGGCGGATTCACCCCTCCACTTT. Its translation: CASSFGTGADSPLHF.

This clone was seen a handful of times. J is TRBJ2-1 and V is TRBV2; the match to TRBD2 covers 7 bases. The germline gives CDR1 SNHLY, CDR2 FYNNEI. V lost 8 bases to trimming and J lost 7 bases; unmatched junction nucleotides: 14. This CDR3 is built from 15 residues. The CDR3 coding sequence is TGTGCCAGCCGCTCGAATAGCGGGCTGTCTAATGAGCAGTTCTTC. Protein sequence: CASRSNSGLSNEQFF. The variable domain in full, with the rest retrieved from reference TRBV2 and TRBJ2-1, is EPEVTQTPSHQVTQMGQEVILRCVPISNHLYFYWYRQILGQKVEFLVSFYNNEISEKSEIFDDQFSVERPDGSNFTLKIRSTKLEDSAMYFCASRSNSGLSNEQFFGPGTRLTVL.

CDR3 sequence: CASSVFREGDTQYF. The DNA of the CDR3 is TGTGCCAGCAGCGTGTTCAGGGAGGGAGATACGCAGTATTTT. The rearrangement uses TRBV9 and TRBJ2-3; 7 bases align to TRBD2. V lost 2 bases, J lost 5 bases, and 5 bases stayed unmatched. CDR1 and CDR2 (germline): SGDLS, YYNGEE. The CDR3 has 14 residues.

The chain joins TRBV5-5 to TRBJ2-7; 7 bases line up with TRBD2. CDR3 length: 15 residues. After removal of 4 bases from V and 3 bases from J, the junction contained 10 bases not matched to a gene. Germline loops: CDR1 SGHKS, CDR2 YYEKEE (reference sequence). The CDR3 nucleotides are TGTGCCAGCAGCCCCTGGGAGGGGACTATCTACGAGCAGTACTTC. This encodes CASSPWEGTIYEQYF. Full variable domain (remainder filled in from reference TRBV5-5 and TRBJ2-7): DAGVTQSPTHLIKTRGQQVTLRCSPISGHKSVSWYQQVLGQGPQFIFQYYEKEERGRGNFPDRFSARQFPNYSSELNVNALLLGDSALYLCASSPWEGTIYEQYFGPGTRLTVT.

The gene calls are TRBV18 and TRBJ2-3, with a tentative D call TRBD2 (6 bases). Germline CDR1 is KGHSH and CDR2 is LQKENI. Trimming stripped 3 bases from V and 5 bases from J, with 18 bases between. CDR3 length equals 16 residues. The CDR3 bases are TGTGCCAGCTCACCGACGGGACTTTCCGGGGGAGATACGCAGTATTTT. Residues: CASSPTGLSGGDTQYF.

This rearrangement joins TRBV30 to TRBJ2-4, with D perhaps matching TRBD1 (5 bases). This CDR3 contains 20 residues. Germline CDR1 reads GTSNPN; CDR2 reads SVGIG (reference sequence). V lost 0 bases to trimming and J lost 0 bases, with 24 bases between them. The CDR3: CAWSVKGKTDDSVAKNIQYF. In DNA form, the CDR3 reads TGTGCCTGGAGTGTTAAAGGCAAGACAGATGATAGTGTAGCCAAAAACATTCAGTACTTC.

Written as DNA, the CDR3 is TGTGCCAGCAGTGAAGGATCGGAACAGACTGAAGCTTTCTTT. Residues: CASSEGSEQTEAFF. The chain links TRBV6-1 to TRBJ1-1; D is unclear. Germline CDR1 is MNHNS and CDR2 is SASEGT. The CDR3 loop spans 14 amino acids. Trimming took 1 base from V and 5 from J, leaving 11 bases between them.

The V call is TRBV4-1, the J call TRBJ2-7; TRBD2 might be the D (6 bases). Germline CDR1 MGHRA, CDR2 YSYEKL. This CDR3 has 13 amino acids. Trimming shortened V by 1 base and J by 8 bases, and 12 bases separated the two germline ends. CDR3 region: CASSQAVGGKQYF. CDR3 in DNA: TGCGCCAGCAGCCAAGCGGTCGGGGGAAAGCAGTACTTC.

The rearrangement joins TRBV11-2 to TRBJ1-6; no definite D call. V was trimmed by 5 bases and J by 7 bases, leaving 12 bases between them. Germline V gene data show CDR1 as SGHAT and CDR2 as FQNNGV. The CDR3 is 14 amino acids. The CDR3 nucleotides read TGTGCCAGCAGCCCCCTGGCGGGGAATTCACCCCTCCACTTT. Translated: CASSPLAGNSPLHF.

The gene calls are TRBV9 and TRBJ1-2; D possibly corresponds to TRBD1 (6 bases). Trimming pared 2 bases from V and 2 bases from J, leaving 16 bases between. This CDR3 is built from 16 residues. In germline, CDR1 is SGDLS, CDR2 YYNGEE. The CDR3 reads CASSVDNGQGNYGYTF. The CDR3 nucleotides read TGTGCCAGCAGCGTGGATAACGGGCAGGGGAACTATGGCTACACCTTC.

This CDR3 is CASRLGGGHNEQFF. The CDR3 DNA follows: TGTGCCAGCAGGCTCGGCGGGGGACACAATGAGCAGTTCTTC. The V call is TRBV6-5, the J call TRBJ2-1; 7 bases map to TRBD2. The V gene's germline CDR1 is MNHEY and CDR2 SVGAGI. The CDR3 runs 14 residues. Germline trimming cut 6 bases from V and 5 bases from J; bases unmatched to any gene: 7.